The 30 T cell receptor beta chains below were found in one sample sequenced in a study of T cell responses to AZD1222 COVID-19 vaccine. Data came from immunoSEQ multiplex PCR; TCRdb stores just in-frame clones and leaves some out. The sample yields roughly 81,000 clones, approximately 86% seen once. The source was peripheral blood, collected on day 0 of AZD1222 vaccination. The receptors were sampled from an adult in good health.

The CDR3 reads CASKAETGSDEQYF. Here the CDR3 DNA reads TGTGCCAGCAAAGCAGAGACAGGTTCGGACGAGCAGTACTTC. J is TRBJ2-7 and V is TRBV25-1, with D tentatively TRBD1 (6 bases). Germline CDR1 MGHDK, CDR2 SYGVNS. This CDR3 is built from 14 residues. Trimming left V 7 bases short and J 5 bases short, with 18 bases between.

The chain links TRBV27 to TRBJ1-2, with TRBD1 matching over 8 bases. The V segment lost 6 bases and the J segment 6 bases; nucleotides outside the gene matches: 9. Germline V gene sequence: CDR1 MNHEY, CDR2 SMNVEV (reference sequence). The CDR3 contains 14 residues. The CDR3 DNA reads as TGTGCCAGCAGAGAGGGGACAGGAGCAGATGGCTACACCTTC. Translation: CASREGTGADGYTF.

The genes are TRBV19 and TRBJ2-1; 11 bases line up with TRBD1. With V trimmed by 3 bases and J by 9 bases, 7 bases remained unmatched. CDR3 size: 15 residues. Germline CDR1 reads LNHDA; CDR2 reads SQIVND (reference sequence). The CDR3 region is CASSIGQGALGEQFF. The DNA for the CDR3 is TGTGCCAGTAGTATTGGACAGGGGGCACTGGGTGAGCAGTTCTTC.

This chain uses TRBV11-3 with TRBJ2-2; 12 bases are shared with TRBD1. After removal of 6 bases from V and 4 bases from J, the junction contained 9 bases not matched to a gene. Germline V CDR1 and CDR2: SGHNT, YENEEA. The CDR3 is 17 residues long. This CDR3 is CASSRDRGHIGTGELFF. Written as DNA, the CDR3 is TGTGCCAGCAGTAGGGACAGGGGGCATATAGGCACCGGGGAGCTGTTTTTT.

The genes are TRBV9 and TRBJ2-1, with 8 nucleotides matching TRBD1. J was trimmed by 10 bases and V by 4 bases; bases with no gene match: 7. The CDR3 is 13 amino acids. CDR1 and CDR2 from the germline V gene are SGDLS and YYNGEE. Here the CDR3 reads CASSSGQGTEQFF. CDR3 nucleotide sequence: TGTGCCAGCAGCTCAGGACAGGGTACAGAGCAGTTCTTC. The variable domain in full, completed from reference TRBV9 and TRBJ2-1, reads DSGVTQTPKHLITATGQRVTLRCSPRSGDLSVYWYQQSLDQGLQFLIQYYNGEERAKGNILERFSAQQFPDLHSELNLSSLELGDSALYFCASSSGQGTEQFFGPGTRLTVL.

Only one count was recorded for this clone. The V call is TRBV6-6, the J call TRBJ1-5; unclear D gene. Trimming pared 6 bases from V and 6 bases from J, leaving 18 bases between. The CDR3 consists of 15 residues. Germline assignment: CDR1 MNHNY and CDR2 SVGAGI (reference sequence). This chain's CDR3 is CASSRTILVTQPQHF. In DNA form, the CDR3 reads TGTGCCAGCAGCCGAACCATTCTGGTCACTCAGCCCCAGCATTTT.

V and J are TRBV9 and TRBJ1-3, with no clear D. V gave up 0 bases and J gave up 2 bases, with 15 bases separating them. The V gene's germline CDR1 is SGDLS and CDR2 YYNGEE. The CDR3 is made up of 17 amino acids. CDR3 bases: TGTGCCAGCAGCGTAGGGGGTTCATACCCCCCTGGAAACACCATATATTTT. The encoded protein is CASSVGGSYPPGNTIYF.

The V and J genes are TRBV10-3 and TRBJ1-2, with 9 nucleotides matching TRBD1. The germline CDR1 and CDR2 sequences are ENHRY and SYGVKD. Losses at the gene ends were 2 bases for V and 2 bases for J; bases not matched to a gene: 3. The CDR3 contains 15 residues. CDR3 bases: TGTGCCATCAGTGAGGGACAGGGGAGGAACTATGGCTACACCTTC. Amino acid sequence: CAISEGQGRNYGYTF.

This clone was counted once. V is TRBV6-2 or TRBV6-3 and J is TRBJ2-3; 7 bases are a match to TRBD2. The trim removed 4 bases at V and 0 bases at J, leaving 10 bases unmatched. The CDR3 contains 17 residues. CDR1 MNHEY and CDR2 SVGEGT come from the germline V gene. CDR3 region: CASSLSYPAGSTDTQYF. The CDR3 nucleotides are TGTGCCAGCAGTTTAAGTTATCCAGCGGGGAGCACAGATACGCAGTATTTT.

The chain couples TRBV14 to TRBJ2-1; 12 bases agree with TRBD2. The CDR3 covers 15 residues. Trimming cost V 4 bases and J 8 bases; bases outside gene matches: 6. The germline CDR1 and CDR2 sequences are SGHDN and FVKESK. The CDR3 protein is CASSLRLAGVYEQFF. CDR3 in DNA: TGTGCCAGCAGCCTTAGACTAGCGGGAGTGTATGAGCAGTTCTTC.

The V and J genes are TRBV4-2 and TRBJ1-1; tentatively, D is TRBD1 (5 bases). The germline V gene has CDR1 LGHNA and CDR2 YNFKEQ. V was clipped by 2 bases and J by 2 bases, with 9 bases between them. The CDR3 totals 14 residues. The CDR3 loop is CASSQSGVNTEAFF. In nucleotides, the CDR3 is TGTGCCAGCAGCCAATCGGGGGTCAACACTGAAGCTTTCTTT.

V gene TRBV28 combines with J gene TRBJ1-4; 7 positions match TRBD1. The junction had 13 bases not matched to a gene; V was cut back by 8 bases and J by 10 bases. CDR1 is MDHEN, CDR2 SYDVKM, per germline. There are 14 residues in the CDR3. The CDR3 region has the DNA TGTGCCAGCCTCGAGACAGGGCGGAGGCGAAAACTGTTTTTT. Protein: CASLETGRRRKLFF.

The gene calls are TRBV15 and TRBJ2-1; TRBD2 aligns across 14 bases. CDR3 length: 18 amino acids. From germline, CDR1 is LNHNV and CDR2 YYDKDF (reference sequence). Trimming cost V 4 bases and J 7 bases; bases outside gene matches: 12. CDR3 nucleotides: TGTGCCACCAGCACCGGGACTAGCGGGAGACGGTTGGGGAATGAGCAGTTCTTC. Protein: CATSTGTSGRRLGNEQFF.

This clone appeared once. V usage is TRBV19 and J usage is TRBJ2-6; tentative D call: TRBD2 (5 bases). The CDR3 has 16 amino acids. Germline values: CDR1 LNHDA, CDR2 SQIVND (reference sequence). V dropped 7 bases and J dropped 0 bases, with 13 bases sitting between them. CDR3 loop: CASKPEEVSGANVLTF. As DNA, the CDR3 is TGTGCCAGTAAGCCGGAGGAGGTCTCTGGGGCCAACGTCCTGACTTTC.

This chain uses TRBV4-2 with TRBJ2-7, with TRBD1 identical over 8 bases. The V segment lost 0 bases and the J segment 4 bases; nucleotides outside the gene matches: 5. The CDR3 extends over 15 amino acids. CDR1 is LGHNA, CDR2 YNFKEQ, per germline. This CDR3 reads CASSQDSRGRYEQYF. The CDR3 DNA is TGTGCCAGCAGCCAAGATAGCAGGGGGCGATACGAGCAGTACTTC.

The chain recombines TRBV5-8 with TRBJ2-7; TRBD1 might be the D (6 bases). This CDR3 spans 15 amino acids. Trimming removed 4 bases at V and 0 bases at J, with 14 bases between. In germline, CDR1 is SGHTS, CDR2 YDEGEE. The CDR3 DNA reads as TGTGCCAGCAGCCCGTGGCAGGGGATCTCCTACGAGCAGTACTTC. Translation: CASSPWQGISYEQYF.

The V call is TRBV7-9, the J call TRBJ2-7, with D uncertain. This CDR3 has 15 residues. Germline V CDR1 and CDR2: SEHNR, FQNEAQ (reference sequence). Trimming removed 8 bases from V and 1 base from J, with 18 bases in between. The CDR3, as DNA: TGTGCCAGCGCCCCTCTAGGAAGCCTATCCTACGAGCAGTACTTC. Residues: CASAPLGSLSYEQYF.

J is TRBJ1-2 and V is TRBV6-5, with 8 bases identical to TRBD1. Trimming cost V 0 bases and J 7 bases; bases outside gene matches: 7. The CDR3 contains 15 residues. The V gene's germline CDR1 is MNHEY and CDR2 SVGAGI. DNA of the CDR3: TGTGCCAGCAGTTACTCGGCTGTGGGGACAGGTGGCTACACCTTC. Translated, it gives CASSYSAVGTGGYTF.

A note on this clone: The same CDR3 is also encoded by other DNA sequences in this sample. The V gene is TRBV6-5, the J gene TRBJ1-2, with 7 nucleotides matching TRBD1. CDR3 length equals 14 residues. The J segment lost 0 bases and the V segment lost 6 bases, leaving 4 bases of the junction unmatched. Germline CDR1 is MNHEY and CDR2 is SVGAGI. The CDR3 region has the DNA TGTGCCAGCAGGGTGACAGGGTCTAACTATGGCTACACCTTC. This gives the protein CASRVTGSNYGYTF.

The chain recombines TRBV4-1 with TRBJ2-7; 9 bases align to TRBD2. Germline CDR1 MGHRA, CDR2 YSYEKL. J was trimmed by 4 bases and V by 1 base; bases with no gene match: 8. This CDR3 has 16 residues. The CDR3 region has the DNA TGCGCCAGCAGCCAAGCCCCCGCGGGAGGGTCATACGAGCAGTACTTC. Translation: CASSQAPAGGSYEQYF.

This clone was recorded a few times. This chain uses TRBV5-8 with TRBJ2-7, with a tentative D call TRBD1 (5 bases). Looked up from germline, CDR1 is SGHTS and CDR2 is YDEGEE. This CDR3 is 14 amino acids long. The V and J ends lost 1 base and 3 bases respectively, with 11 bases between them. As DNA, the CDR3 is TGTGCCAGCAGCTTGTCTGCTAGGGGCTACGAGCAGTACTTC. Its protein is CASSLSARGYEQYF.

The V and J genes are TRBV29-1 and TRBJ2-7; D is undetermined. V lost 3 bases, J lost 0 bases, and 3 bases lay in between. Germline V gene data show CDR1 as SQVTM and CDR2 as ANQGSEA. This CDR3 contains 11 residues. CDR3 region: CSVELSYEQYF. CDR3 coding DNA: TGCAGCGTTGAGCTCTCCTACGAGCAGTACTTC.

The chain links TRBV7-3 to TRBJ2-2, with a weak D call TRBD2 (6 bases). This CDR3 is 16 amino acids long. Germline CDR1 reads SGHTA; CDR2 reads FQGTGA. V was trimmed by 5 bases and J by 1 base, leaving 14 bases between them. The CDR3 DNA follows: TGTGCCAGCAGCCCCTTACCGGGAGTGAACACCGGGGAGCTGTTTTTT. Translation gives CASSPLPGVNTGELFF.

V and J are TRBV7-2 and TRBJ2-1; D perhaps matches TRBD2 (5 bases). CDR1 is SGHTA, CDR2 FQGNSA, per germline. The CDR3 contains 19 residues. The V gene lost 3 bases and the J gene lost 4 bases, with 25 bases spanning the gap. DNA of the CDR3: TGTGCCAGCAGCTTGAGGCGGGCCCTAATCGGGTCGACTTACAATGAGCAGTTCTTC. It codes for CASSLRRALIGSTYNEQFF.

The chain recombines TRBV9 with TRBJ1-1; unclear D gene. The V end was cut by 5 bases, the J end by 4 bases, with 15 bases between. Germline CDR1 is SGDLS and CDR2 is YYNGEE. This CDR3 region has 14 residues. DNA of the CDR3: TGTGCCAGCAGAGTGGACCCGGACGGCACTGAAGCTTTCTTT. This translates into CASRVDPDGTEAFF.

The rearrangement uses TRBV5-8 and TRBJ1-5; D call uncertain. The CDR3 length is 13 residues. Germline CDR1 reads SGHTS; CDR2 reads YDEGEE. V lost 2 bases, J lost 3 bases, and 6 bases lay in between. Here the CDR3 reads CASSFAANQPQHF. The CDR3 nucleotides are TGTGCCAGCAGCTTCGCAGCCAATCAGCCCCAGCATTTT.

The rearrangement uses TRBV5-6 and TRBJ2-7, with D possibly matching TRBD2 (6 bases). V lost 0 bases, J lost 7 bases, and 8 bases lay in between. This CDR3 region has 12 residues. Germline V gene sequence: CDR1 SGHDT, CDR2 YYEEEE. The CDR3 DNA is TGTGCCAGCAGCTTGGGTCGGGGGGAGCAGTACTTC. Amino acids: CASSLGRGEQYF.

The chain is built from TRBV28 and TRBJ2-1; tentative D call: TRBD1 (5 bases). Trimming shortened V by 6 bases and J by 0 bases, and 12 bases separated the two germline ends. Looked up from germline, CDR1 is MDHEN and CDR2 is SYDVKM. This CDR3 has 15 amino acids. The CDR3 spells CASSRQTRSYNEQFF. CDR3 DNA sequence: TGTGCCAGCAGCCGACAGACCCGCTCCTACAATGAGCAGTTCTTC.

The chain has TRBV5-4 and TRBJ2-7; tentative D call: TRBD1 (6 bases). Trimming cost V 3 bases and J 0 bases, with 13 bases left between them. Germline V gene data show CDR1 as SGHNT and CDR2 as YYREEE (reference sequence). The CDR3 covers 15 residues. For the CDR3, the DNA is TGTGCCAGCAGCTCGAGGGGGTTCAGCTCCTACGAGCAGTACTTC. Encoded protein: CASSSRGFSSYEQYF.

The V gene is TRBV28, the J gene TRBJ2-7, with TRBD2 matching 9 bases. Germline loops: CDR1 MDHEN, CDR2 SYDVKM. This CDR3 region has 14 residues. After removal of 2 bases from V and 6 bases from J, the junction contained 5 bases not matched to a gene. The CDR3: CASSLGGRALEQYF. The CDR3 region has the DNA TGTGCCAGCAGTTTAGGCGGGAGGGCCCTCGAGCAGTACTTC.